Sequencing of this TCR beta chain was carried out in a study of blood T cell repertoires in COVID-19. Study information: Samples came from the United States, Italy and Spain, spanning acute and convalescent COVID-19. Sources were T cells, B-cell-depleted T cells, or PBMCs; the material itself was cDNA or gDNA.

A single count supports this clone. One end of the junction varies from germline; a read error may be responsible. As processed by the authors: Amplification of reference gene primers was used by the study to estimate nucleated cell counts. Clones were read by immunoSEQ multiplex PCR, and TCRdb kept only the in-frame ones, dropping some. V and J calls and clone size are as listed in that table; D and trimming were resolved from the DNA. The sample holds just over 75,000 clones, less than 90% seen once. CDR1 and CDR2 from the germline V gene are LNHDA and SQIVND (reference sequence). The CDR3 spans 14 residues.

This receptor was obtained from a man between 45 and 60 years old with acute or convalescent COVID-19. The sequenced sample was peripheral blood. V gene TRBV19 combines with J gene TRBJ2-3, with 9 bases fitting TRBD2. The CDR3 sequence is CASSAGTSIDTQYF. CDR3 nucleotide sequence: TGTGCCAGTAGTGCCGGGACTAGCATAGATACGCAGTATTTT.